The 7 T cell receptor beta chains given below trace back to one sample, sequenced in a study of blood T cells in healthy people across ages. Combining a sample-barcoded 5' primer with a J-beta primer mix, a second PCR ran for roughly 7 to 12 cycles. TCRdb re-derived calls from the 5' RACE reads in MiXCR, one entry per CDR3 protein. The sample contains over 700,000 distinct CDR3 sequences, about 55% of which appear only once. The sample taken for sequencing was blood. These receptors came from a man at least 80 years old in good health.

This clonotype was found a few times. The J gene is TRBJ1-2, the V gene TRBV7-8; D call uncertain. The CDR3 contains 14 residues. CDR1 is SGHVS, CDR2 FQNEAQ, per germline. V was cut by 1 base and J by 2 bases, with 8 bases left in between. The CDR3 region has the DNA TGTGCCAGCAGCTTAGTCGCAAACAACTATGGCTACACCTTC. Translation: CASSLVANNYGYTF.

This clonotype showed up just a few times. V is TRBV12-3 or TRBV12-4 and J is TRBJ2-1; D perhaps matches TRBD1 (5 bases). The CDR3 is 15 residues long. The V end lost 4 bases, the J end lost 6 bases, and 16 bases lay between the germline ends. The CDR3 DNA is TGTGCCAGCAGTTCATCTACACCCAGGGCCAATGAGCAGTTCTTC. Protein: CASSSSTPRANEQFF.

The chain is built from TRBV3-1 and TRBJ1-1; the D is unclear. Germline V gene sequence: CDR1 LGHDT, CDR2 YNNKEL (reference sequence). The CDR3 length is 14 residues. The ends were cut back, 0 bases at V and 3 bases at J, with 8 bases in the middle. The chain's CDR3 is CASSQDVRHTEAFF. CDR3 coding DNA: TGTGCCAGCAGCCAAGATGTACGGCACACTGAAGCTTTCTTT.

This clonotype was seen more than once but under ten times. The chain uses TRBV28 and TRBJ1-2, with 10 positions matching TRBD1. The CDR3 contains 14 residues. With 3 bases clipped from V and 6 bases from J, the junction kept 4 bases outside the gene matches. Germline assignment: CDR1 MDHEN and CDR2 SYDVKM. The chain's CDR3 is CASSLPGTGDGYTF. As DNA, the CDR3 is TGTGCCAGCAGTTTGCCCGGGACAGGGGATGGCTACACCTTC.

This clonotype occurred a few times. The chain carries TRBV7-2 and TRBJ2-7; D is unclear. The CDR3 is made up of 14 amino acids. CDR1 and CDR2 from the germline V gene are SGHTA and FQGNSA. The V end lost 3 bases, the J end lost 7 bases, and 16 bases lay between the germline ends. CDR3 residues: CASSFHPYASEQYF. The CDR3 DNA follows: TGTGCCAGCAGCTTTCACCCGTATGCATCTGAGCAGTACTTC.

The rearrangement uses TRBV5-1 and TRBJ1-1, with D perhaps TRBD1 (6 bases). Trimming removed 4 bases at V and 6 bases at J, with 22 bases between. The germline V gene has CDR1 SGHRS and CDR2 YFSETQ. The CDR3 is made up of 16 amino acids. CDR3 loop: CASSPEVGGLGSEAFF. The CDR3 DNA is TGCGCCAGCAGCCCTGAAGTGGGGGGCCTGGGCTCTGAAGCTTTCTTT.

This clonotype was seen more than once but under ten times. V usage is TRBV5-1 and J usage is TRBJ2-5; 9 bases match TRBD1. After removal of 0 bases from V and 4 bases from J, the junction contained 7 bases not matched to a gene. Looked up from germline, CDR1 is SGHRS and CDR2 is YFSETQ. The CDR3 contains 16 residues. DNA for the CDR3: TGCGCCAGCAGCTTGGGGGACAGGGTACGGGTAGAGACCCAGTACTTC. Residues: CASSLGDRVRVETQYF.